A few counts support the clone carrying this T cell receptor (beta chain). What it binds is not known. The CDR3 goes on 3 residues after the read ends, and that part is filled in from the germline J gene. The sample comes from a study of T cell clonality in common variable immunodeficiency. The study, taken as a whole, reports: Compared with controls, CVID subjects had fewer shared TCRbeta clones.

J gave up 2 bases and V 3 bases, and 18 bases lay outside the gene matches. The CDR3 is made up of 20 amino acids. Clones were sequenced by immunoSEQ multiplex PCR, and TCRdb holds only the in-frame ones, with some missing. This repertoire holds about 52,000 clones, and none appear only once. V is TRBV7-1 and J is TRBJ2-3; 9 nucleotides line up with TRBD2. TRBV7-1 is classed as an ORF, of uncertain function. Sequencing was carried out using peripheral blood mononuclear cells. This receptor was obtained from a person aged 18 to 75 in good health. CDR3 DNA (partial): TGTGCCAGCAGCTCCGCTGGGGTAGCGGGGGCAGGAAGATTCACAGATACG. The encoded protein is CASSSAGVAGAGRFTDT. The entire CDR3 protein is CASSSAGVAGAGRFTDTQYF.